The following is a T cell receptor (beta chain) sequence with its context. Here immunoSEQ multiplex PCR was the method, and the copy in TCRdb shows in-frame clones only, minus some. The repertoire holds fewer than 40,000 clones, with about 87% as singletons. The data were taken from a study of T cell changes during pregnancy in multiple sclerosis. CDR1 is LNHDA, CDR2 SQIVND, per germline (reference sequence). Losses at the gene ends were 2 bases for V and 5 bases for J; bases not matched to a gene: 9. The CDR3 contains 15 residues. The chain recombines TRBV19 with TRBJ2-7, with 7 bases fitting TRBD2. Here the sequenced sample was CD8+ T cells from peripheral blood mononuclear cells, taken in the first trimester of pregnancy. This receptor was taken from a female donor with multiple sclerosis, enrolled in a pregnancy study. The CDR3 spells CASSIRRESFHEQYF. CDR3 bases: TGTGCCAGTAGTATAAGGCGGGAGTCTTTCCACGAGCAGTACTTC.